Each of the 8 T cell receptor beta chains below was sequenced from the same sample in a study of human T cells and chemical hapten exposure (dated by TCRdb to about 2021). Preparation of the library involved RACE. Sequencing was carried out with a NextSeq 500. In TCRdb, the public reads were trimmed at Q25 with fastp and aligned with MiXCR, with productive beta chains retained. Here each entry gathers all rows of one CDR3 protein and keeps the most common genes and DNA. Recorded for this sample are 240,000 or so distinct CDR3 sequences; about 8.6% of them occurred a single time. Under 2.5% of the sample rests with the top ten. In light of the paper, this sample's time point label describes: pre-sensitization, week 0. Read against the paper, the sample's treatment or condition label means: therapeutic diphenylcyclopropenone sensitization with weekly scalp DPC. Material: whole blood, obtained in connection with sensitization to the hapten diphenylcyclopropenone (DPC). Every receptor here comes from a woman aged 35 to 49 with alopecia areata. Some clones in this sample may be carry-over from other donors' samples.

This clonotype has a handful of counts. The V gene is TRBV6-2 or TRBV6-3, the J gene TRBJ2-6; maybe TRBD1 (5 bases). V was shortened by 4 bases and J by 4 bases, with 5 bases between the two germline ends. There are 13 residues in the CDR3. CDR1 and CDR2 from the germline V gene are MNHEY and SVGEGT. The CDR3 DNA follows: TGTGCCAGCAGTTGGACAGGGGCCAACGTCCTGACTTTC. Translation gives CASSWTGANVLTF.

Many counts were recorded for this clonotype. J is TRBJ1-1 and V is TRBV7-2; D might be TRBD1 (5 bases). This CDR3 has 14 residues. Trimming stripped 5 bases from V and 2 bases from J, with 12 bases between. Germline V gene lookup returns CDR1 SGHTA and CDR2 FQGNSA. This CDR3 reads CASSPWGYNTEAFF. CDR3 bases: TGTGCCAGCAGCCCATGGGGGTATAACACTGAAGCTTTCTTT.

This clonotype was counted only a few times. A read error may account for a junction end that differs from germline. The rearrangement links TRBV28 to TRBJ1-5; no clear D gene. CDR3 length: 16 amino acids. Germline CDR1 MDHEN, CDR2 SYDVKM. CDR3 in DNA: TGTGCCAGCAGTTTAGGGTTAGGACCAGGTAATCGGCCCCAGCATTTT. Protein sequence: CASSLGLGPGNRPQHF.

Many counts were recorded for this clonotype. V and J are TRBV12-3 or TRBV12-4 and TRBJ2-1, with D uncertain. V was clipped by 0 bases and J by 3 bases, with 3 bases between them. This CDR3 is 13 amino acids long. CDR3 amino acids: CASSLAYYNEQFF. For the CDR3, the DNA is TGTGCCAGCAGTTTAGCGTACTACAATGAGCAGTTCTTC.

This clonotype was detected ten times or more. The CDR3 sequence: CASSPGTANSPLHF. CDR3 DNA: TGTGCCAGCAGTCCCGGGACAGCTAATTCACCCCTCCACTTT. The V gene is TRBV27, the J gene TRBJ1-6, with 7 bases that match TRBD1. Per the germline V gene, CDR1 is MNHEY and CDR2 is SMNVEV (reference sequence). Trimming cost V 5 bases and J 6 bases; bases outside gene matches: 4. The CDR3 totals 14 residues.

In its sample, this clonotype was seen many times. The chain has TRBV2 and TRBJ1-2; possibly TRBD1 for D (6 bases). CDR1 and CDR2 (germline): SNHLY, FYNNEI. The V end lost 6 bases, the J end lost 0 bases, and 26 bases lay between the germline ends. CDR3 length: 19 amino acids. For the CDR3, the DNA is TGTGCCAGCAGGCAACGGAGCACTCCCCTCAGGGGTTCTAACTATGGCTACACCTTC. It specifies CASRQRSTPLRGSNYGYTF.

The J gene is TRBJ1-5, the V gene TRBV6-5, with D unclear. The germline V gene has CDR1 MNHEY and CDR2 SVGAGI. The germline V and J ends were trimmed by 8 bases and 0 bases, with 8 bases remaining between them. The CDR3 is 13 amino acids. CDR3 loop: CASGGDSNQPQHF. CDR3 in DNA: TGTGCCAGCGGCGGGGATAGCAATCAGCCCCAGCATTTT.

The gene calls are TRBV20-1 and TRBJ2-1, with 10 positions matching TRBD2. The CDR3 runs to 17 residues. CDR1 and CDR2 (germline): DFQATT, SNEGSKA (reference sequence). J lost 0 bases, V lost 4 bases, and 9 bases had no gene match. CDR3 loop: CSANRLAGRASYNEQFF. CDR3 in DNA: TGCAGTGCTAACCGACTAGCGGGTAGGGCCTCCTACAATGAGCAGTTCTTC.